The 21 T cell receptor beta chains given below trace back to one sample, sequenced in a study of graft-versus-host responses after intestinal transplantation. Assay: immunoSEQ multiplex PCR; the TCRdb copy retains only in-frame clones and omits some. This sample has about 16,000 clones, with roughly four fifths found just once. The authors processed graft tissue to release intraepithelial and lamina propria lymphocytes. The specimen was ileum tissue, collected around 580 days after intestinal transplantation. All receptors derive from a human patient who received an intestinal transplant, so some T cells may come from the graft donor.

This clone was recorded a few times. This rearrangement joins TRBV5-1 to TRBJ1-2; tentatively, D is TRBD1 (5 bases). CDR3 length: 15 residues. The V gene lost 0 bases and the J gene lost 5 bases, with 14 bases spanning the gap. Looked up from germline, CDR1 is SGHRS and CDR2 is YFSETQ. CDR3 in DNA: TGCGCCAGCAGCTTGGAGGCCGGGGGAGGTTATGGCTACACCTTC. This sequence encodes CASSLEAGGGYGYTF.

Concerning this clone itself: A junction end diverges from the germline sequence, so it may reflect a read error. CDR3 sequence: CASSLWEGFEF. The CDR3 DNA sequence: TGTGCCAGCAGCTTATGGGAGGGTTTTGAGTTC. The V and J genes are TRBV11-2 and TRBJ2-7; 7 positions match TRBD2. The length of the CDR3 is 11 residues. Looked up from germline, CDR1 is SGHAT and CDR2 is FQNNGV. Combining the CDR3 with reference TRBV11-2 and TRBJ2-7 gives the whole variable domain EAGVAQSPRYKIIEKRQSVAFWCNPISGHATLYWYQQILGQGPKLLIQFQNNGVVDDSQLPKDRFSAERLKGVDSTLKIQPAKLEDSAVYLCASSLWEGFEFGPGTRLTVT.

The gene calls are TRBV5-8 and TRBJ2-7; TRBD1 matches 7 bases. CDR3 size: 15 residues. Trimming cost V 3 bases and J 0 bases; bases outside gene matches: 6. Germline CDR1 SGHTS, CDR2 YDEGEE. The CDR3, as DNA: TGTGCCAGCAGCTCACAGGGGCGTCCCTCCTACGAGCAGTACTTC. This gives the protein CASSSQGRPSYEQYF.

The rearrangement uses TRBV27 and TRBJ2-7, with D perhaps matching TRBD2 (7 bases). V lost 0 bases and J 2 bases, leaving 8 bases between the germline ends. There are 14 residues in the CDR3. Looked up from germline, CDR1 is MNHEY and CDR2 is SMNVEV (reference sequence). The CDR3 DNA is TGTGCCAGCAGTTTATCCGGGGGGCCCTACGAGCAGTACTTC. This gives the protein CASSLSGGPYEQYF.

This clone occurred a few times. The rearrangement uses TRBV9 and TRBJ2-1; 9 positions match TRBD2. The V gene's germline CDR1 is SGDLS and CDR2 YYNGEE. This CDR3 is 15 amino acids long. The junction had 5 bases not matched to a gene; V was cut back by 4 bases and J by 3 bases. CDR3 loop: CASSLTSGRYNEQFF. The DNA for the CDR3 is TGTGCCAGCAGCCTCACTAGCGGGCGCTACAATGAGCAGTTCTTC.

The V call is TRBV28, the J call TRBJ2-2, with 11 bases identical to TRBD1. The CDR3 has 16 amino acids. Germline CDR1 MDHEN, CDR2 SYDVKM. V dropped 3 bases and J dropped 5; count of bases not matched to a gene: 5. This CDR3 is CASSFRDRGRTGELFF. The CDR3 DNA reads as TGTGCCAGCAGTTTTCGGGACAGGGGGAGGACCGGGGAGCTGTTTTTT.

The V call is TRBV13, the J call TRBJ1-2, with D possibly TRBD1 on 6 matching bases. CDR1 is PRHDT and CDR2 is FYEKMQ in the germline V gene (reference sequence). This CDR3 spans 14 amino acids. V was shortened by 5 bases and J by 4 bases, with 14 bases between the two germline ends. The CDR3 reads CASSPQQGGYGYTF. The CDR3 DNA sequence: TGTGCCAGCAGCCCCCAACAGGGAGGCTATGGCTACACCTTC.

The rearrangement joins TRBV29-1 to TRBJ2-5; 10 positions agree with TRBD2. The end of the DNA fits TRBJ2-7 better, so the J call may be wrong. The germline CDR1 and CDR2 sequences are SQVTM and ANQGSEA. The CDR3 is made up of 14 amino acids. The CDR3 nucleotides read TGCAGCGTCGTTCTAGCGGGGGAGACCTACGAGCAGTACTTC. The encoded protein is CSVVLAGETYEQYF.

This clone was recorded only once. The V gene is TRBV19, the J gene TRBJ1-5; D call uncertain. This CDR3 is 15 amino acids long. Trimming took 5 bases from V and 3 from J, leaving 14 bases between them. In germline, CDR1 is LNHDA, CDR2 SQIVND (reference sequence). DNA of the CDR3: TGTGCCAGTAGTTTCTGGGGAGGGATCAATCAGCCCCAGCATTTT. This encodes CASSFWGGINQPQHF.

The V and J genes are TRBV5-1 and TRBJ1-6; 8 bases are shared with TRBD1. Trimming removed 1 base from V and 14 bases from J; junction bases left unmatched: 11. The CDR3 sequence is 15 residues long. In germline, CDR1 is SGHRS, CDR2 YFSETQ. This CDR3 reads CASSLNSGQGITLHF. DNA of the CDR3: TGCGCCAGCAGCTTGAATTCCGGACAGGGAATCACCCTCCACTTT.

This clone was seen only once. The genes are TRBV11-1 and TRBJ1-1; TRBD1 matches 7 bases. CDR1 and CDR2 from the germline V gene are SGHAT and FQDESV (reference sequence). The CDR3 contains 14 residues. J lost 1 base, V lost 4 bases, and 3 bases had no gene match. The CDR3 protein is CASSSRGKNTEAFF. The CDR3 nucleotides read TGTGCCAGCAGCTCCAGGGGGAAGAACACTGAAGCTTTCTTT.

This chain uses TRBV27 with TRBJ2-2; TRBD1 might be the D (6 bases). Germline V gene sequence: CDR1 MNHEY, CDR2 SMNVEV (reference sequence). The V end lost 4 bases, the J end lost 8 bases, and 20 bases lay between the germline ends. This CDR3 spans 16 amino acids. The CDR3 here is CASSSQTGMNLGELFF. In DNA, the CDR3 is TGTGCCAGCAGTTCGCAAACAGGGATGAACTTGGGGGAGCTGTTTTTT.

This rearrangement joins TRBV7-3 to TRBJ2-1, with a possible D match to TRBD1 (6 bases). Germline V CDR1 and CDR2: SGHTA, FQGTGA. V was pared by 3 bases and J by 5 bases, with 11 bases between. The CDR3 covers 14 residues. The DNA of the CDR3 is TGTGCCAGCAGCTTTATCGGGACAAACAATGAGCAGTTCTTC. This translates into CASSFIGTNNEQFF.

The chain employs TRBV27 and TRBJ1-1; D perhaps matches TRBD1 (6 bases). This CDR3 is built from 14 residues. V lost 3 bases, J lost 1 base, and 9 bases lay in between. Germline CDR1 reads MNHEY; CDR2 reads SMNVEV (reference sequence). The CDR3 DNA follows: TGTGCCAGCAGTTTTTCAGGGGAGAACACTGAAGCTTTCTTT. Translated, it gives CASSFSGENTEAFF.

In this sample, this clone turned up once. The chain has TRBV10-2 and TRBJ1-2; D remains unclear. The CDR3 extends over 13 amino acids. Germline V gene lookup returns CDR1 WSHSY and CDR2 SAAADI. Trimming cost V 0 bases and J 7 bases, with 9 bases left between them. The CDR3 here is CASSESTRLGYTF. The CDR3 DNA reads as TGCGCCAGCAGTGAGTCGACCCGGCTTGGCTACACCTTC.

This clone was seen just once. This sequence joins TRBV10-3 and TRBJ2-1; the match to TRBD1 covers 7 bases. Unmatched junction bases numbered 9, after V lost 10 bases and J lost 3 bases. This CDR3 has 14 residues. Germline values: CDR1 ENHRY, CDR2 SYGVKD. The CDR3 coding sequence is TGTGCCACAGCCGGGACAGAGGACTACAATGAGCAGTTCTTC. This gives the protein CATAGTEDYNEQFF.

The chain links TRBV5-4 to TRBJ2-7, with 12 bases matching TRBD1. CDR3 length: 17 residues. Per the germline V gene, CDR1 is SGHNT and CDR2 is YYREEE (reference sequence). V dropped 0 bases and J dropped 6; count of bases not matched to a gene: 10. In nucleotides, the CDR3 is TGTGCCAGCAGCTTGGGGCTAGGCGGGACAGGGGGCGTCGAGCAGTACTTC. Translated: CASSLGLGGTGGVEQYF.

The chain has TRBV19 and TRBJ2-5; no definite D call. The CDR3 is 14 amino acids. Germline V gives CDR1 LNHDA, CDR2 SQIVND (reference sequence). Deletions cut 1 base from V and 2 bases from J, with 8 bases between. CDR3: CASSIVGLQETQYF. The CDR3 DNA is TGTGCCAGTAGTATAGTCGGGCTTCAAGAGACCCAGTACTTC.

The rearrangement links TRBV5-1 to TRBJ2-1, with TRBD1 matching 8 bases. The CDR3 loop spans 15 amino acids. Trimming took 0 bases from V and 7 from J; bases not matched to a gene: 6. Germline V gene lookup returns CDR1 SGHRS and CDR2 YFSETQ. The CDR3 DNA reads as TGCGCCAGCAGCTTGGGAGGACAGGGTACGAATGAGCAGTTCTTC. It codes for CASSLGGQGTNEQFF.

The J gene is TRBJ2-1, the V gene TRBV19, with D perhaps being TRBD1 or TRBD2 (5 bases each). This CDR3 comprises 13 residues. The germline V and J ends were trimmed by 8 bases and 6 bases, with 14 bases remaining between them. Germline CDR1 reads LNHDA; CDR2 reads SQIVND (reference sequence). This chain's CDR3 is CASCPGHGNEQFF. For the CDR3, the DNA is TGTGCCAGTTGTCCGGGGCACGGCAATGAGCAGTTCTTC. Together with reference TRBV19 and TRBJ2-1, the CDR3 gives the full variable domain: DGGITQSPKYLFRKEGQNVTLSCEQNLNHDAMYWYRQDPGQGLRLIYYSQIVNDFQKGDIAEGYSVSREKKESFPLTVTSAQKNPTAFYLCASCPGHGNEQFFGPGTRLTVL.

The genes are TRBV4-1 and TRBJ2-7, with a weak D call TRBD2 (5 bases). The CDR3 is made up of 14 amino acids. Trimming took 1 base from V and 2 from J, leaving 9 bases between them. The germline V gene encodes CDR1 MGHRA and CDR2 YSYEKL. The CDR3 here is CASSQATRAYEQYF. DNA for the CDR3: TGCGCCAGCAGCCAAGCTACTAGGGCCTACGAGCAGTACTTC.